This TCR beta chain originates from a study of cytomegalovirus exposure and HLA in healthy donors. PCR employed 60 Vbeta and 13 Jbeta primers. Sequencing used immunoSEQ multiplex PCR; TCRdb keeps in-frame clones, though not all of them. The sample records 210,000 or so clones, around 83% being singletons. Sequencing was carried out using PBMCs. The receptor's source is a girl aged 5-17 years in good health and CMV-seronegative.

This CDR3 reads CASSPGGQQETQYF. CDR3 in DNA: TGTGCCAGCAGCCCAGGGGGACAGCAAGAGACCCAGTACTTC. The gene calls are TRBV7-3 and TRBJ2-5; TRBD1 matches at 7 bases. Germline CDR1 SGHTA, CDR2 FQGTGA. The CDR3 has 14 residues. Trimming removed 5 bases from V and 2 bases from J; junction bases left unmatched: 5. Looking up the rest from reference TRBV7-3 and TRBJ2-5 gives the full variable domain: GAGVSQTPSNKVTEKGKYVELRCDPISGHTALYWYRQSLGQGPEFLIYFQGTGAADDSGLPNDRFFAVRPEGSVSTLKIQRTERGDSAVYLCASSPGGQQETQYFGPGTRLLVL.